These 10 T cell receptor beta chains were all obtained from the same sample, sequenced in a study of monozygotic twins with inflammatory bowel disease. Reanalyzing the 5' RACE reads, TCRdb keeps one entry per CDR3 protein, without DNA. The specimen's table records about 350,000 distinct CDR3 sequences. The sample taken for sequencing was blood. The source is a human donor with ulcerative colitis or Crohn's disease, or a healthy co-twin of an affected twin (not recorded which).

The CDR3 loop is CASSPRGSQSYEQYF. The chain carries TRBV12-3 or TRBV12-4 and TRBJ2-7; the D call of TRBD2 rests on TCRdb alone, since no DNA is present to check it. This CDR3 is 15 amino acids long.

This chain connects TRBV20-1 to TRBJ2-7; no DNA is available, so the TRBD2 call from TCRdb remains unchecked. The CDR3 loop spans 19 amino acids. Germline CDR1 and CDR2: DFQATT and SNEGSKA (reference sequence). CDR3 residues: CSARDLEELVAGVLGEQYF.

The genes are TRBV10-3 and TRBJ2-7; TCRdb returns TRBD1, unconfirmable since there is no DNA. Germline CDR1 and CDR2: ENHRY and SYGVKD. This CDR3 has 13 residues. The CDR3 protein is CAIGQGENYEQYF.

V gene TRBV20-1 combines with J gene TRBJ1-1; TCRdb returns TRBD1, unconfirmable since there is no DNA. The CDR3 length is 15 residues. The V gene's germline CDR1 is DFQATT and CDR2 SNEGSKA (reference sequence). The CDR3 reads CSPRKGGSPATEAFF.

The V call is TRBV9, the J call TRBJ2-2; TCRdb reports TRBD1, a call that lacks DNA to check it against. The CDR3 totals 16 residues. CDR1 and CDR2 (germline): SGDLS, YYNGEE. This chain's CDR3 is CASSVVGGGVTGELFF.

CDR3 sequence: CASSIETGGIQPQHF. The gene calls are TRBV19 and TRBJ1-5; without DNA, the TCRdb call of TRBD1 cannot be checked. Looked up from germline, CDR1 is LNHDA and CDR2 is SQIVND (reference sequence). The CDR3 sequence is 15 residues long.

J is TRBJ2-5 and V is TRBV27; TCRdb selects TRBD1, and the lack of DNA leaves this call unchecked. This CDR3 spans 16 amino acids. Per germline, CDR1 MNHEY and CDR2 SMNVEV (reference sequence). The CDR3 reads CASSLFRDSSHETQYF.

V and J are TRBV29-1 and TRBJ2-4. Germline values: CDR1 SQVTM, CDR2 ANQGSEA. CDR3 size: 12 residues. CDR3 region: CSASAGVNIQYF.

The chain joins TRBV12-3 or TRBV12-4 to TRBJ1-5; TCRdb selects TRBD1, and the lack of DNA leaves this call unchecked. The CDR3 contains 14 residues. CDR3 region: CASAGGPGNQPQHF.

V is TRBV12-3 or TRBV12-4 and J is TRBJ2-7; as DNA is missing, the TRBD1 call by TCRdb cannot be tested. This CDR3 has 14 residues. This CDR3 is CASSFQTGGYEQYF.